One T cell receptor (beta chain) is described in this entry. A much larger clonotype is one base distant, so this may be a read error. The CDR3 spans 15 residues. CDR1 is DFQATT and CDR2 is SNEGSKA in the germline V gene (reference sequence). TCRdb recomputed calls from the 5' RACE reads with MiXCR, one row per CDR3 protein. The sample includes 40,000 to 65,000 distinct CDR3 sequences, more than 20% of them seen just once. The clonotype comes from a female donor with breast cancer. V is TRBV20-1 and J is TRBJ1-1; a weak D match, TRBD1 (6 bases). Sample: tumor-infiltrating naive CD4+ T cells sorted from the breast tumor. Subset described: naive CD4+ T cells, CD4+CD45RA+CD25-. CDR3 sequence: CSARDPWGGDTEASF. The CDR3 nucleotides are TGCAGTGCTAGAGATCCCTGGGGGGGGGACACTGAAGCTTCCTTT.